This entry concerns a single TCR beta chain. It was during active infection that Seattle patients were enrolled and then longitudinally followed. The V gene lost 0 bases and the J gene lost 5 bases, with 9 bases spanning the gap. This CDR3 has 14 amino acids. Germline CDR1 and CDR2: LGHNA and YSLEER. Produced via immunoSEQ multiplex PCR; TCRdb's table is partial and in-frame only. The table includes 300,000 to 350,000 clones, about 87% detected once. This record comes from a study of blood T cell repertoires in COVID-19. Study at large: There were acute and convalescent COVID-19 samples, and they came from the United States, Italy and Spain. From T cells, B-cell-depleted T cells, or PBMCs came the material, which was cDNA or gDNA.

The rearrangement joins TRBV4-3 to TRBJ2-3; the D is unclear. This clonotype originated in a young man with COVID-19, enrolled during active disease. The sequenced sample consisted of peripheral blood. The CDR3 is CASSQDRFLDTQYF. CDR3 in DNA: TGCGCCAGCAGCCAAGACAGGTTTTTAGATACGCAGTATTTT.